A selection of T cell receptor beta chains follows, all from one sample in a study of T cell responses to AZD1222 COVID-19 vaccine. Sequencing used immunoSEQ multiplex PCR; TCRdb keeps in-frame clones, though not all of them. The profile shows some 86,000 clones, around nine tenths of them singletons. Sequences were derived from peripheral blood, sampled 28 days after the second AZD1222 dose. These receptor sequences come from an adult who received the AZD1222 COVID-19 vaccine. CDR3s include the opening cysteine and the closing phenylalanine or tryptophan. A D gene is named only where the DNA matches it firmly. Rows give clone size only sometimes, using once, few, many, or a class for an expanded clone.

-	-	TRBV27	TRBJ1-2	CASSSAGPYGYTF	TGTGCCAGCAGTTCCGCAGGTCCCTATGGCTACACCTTC
-	-	TRBV4-1	TRBJ2-3	CASSQDVGTADTQYF	TGCGCCAGCAGCCAAGATGTAGGGACCGCAGATACGCAGTATTTT
once	-	TRBV4-2	TRBJ1-4	CASSPGASDNEKLFF	TGTGCCAGCAGCCCCGGAGCCTCGGATAATGAAAAACTGTTTTTT
-	-	TRBV27	TRBJ1-1	CASSLGPGVRTEAFF	TGTGCCAGCAGTTTAGGGCCGGGAGTGCGGACTGAAGCTTTCTTT
-	-	TRBV27	TRBJ1-5	CASTPRWQNNQPQHF	TGTGCCAGCACTCCTAGATGGCAGAACAATCAGCCCCAGCATTTT
-	-	TRBV3-1/TRBV3-2	TRBJ2-5	CASSQAGFQETQYF	TGTGCCAGCAGCCAAGCCGGGTTCCAAGAGACCCAGTACTTC
-	TRBD1	TRBV6-5	TRBJ1-1	CASSTEDREATEAFF	TGTGCCAGCAGTACAGAGGACAGGGAGGCCACTGAAGCTTTCTTT
-	TRBD2	TRBV29-1	TRBJ2-1	CSVGGLAGGSFEYNEQFF	TGCAGCGTTGGGGGACTAGCGGGAGGGTCCTTCGAATACAATGAGCAGTTCTTC
-	TRBD2	TRBV3-1/TRBV3-2	TRBJ2-1	CASSQIAGSLDEQFF	TGTGCCAGCAGCCAGATAGCGGGGTCGTTAGATGAGCAGTTCTTC
few	-	TRBV29-1	TRBJ1-1	CSVDTGPYLNTEAFF	TGCAGCGTTGACACCGGGCCCTACCTGAACACTGAAGCTTTCTTT